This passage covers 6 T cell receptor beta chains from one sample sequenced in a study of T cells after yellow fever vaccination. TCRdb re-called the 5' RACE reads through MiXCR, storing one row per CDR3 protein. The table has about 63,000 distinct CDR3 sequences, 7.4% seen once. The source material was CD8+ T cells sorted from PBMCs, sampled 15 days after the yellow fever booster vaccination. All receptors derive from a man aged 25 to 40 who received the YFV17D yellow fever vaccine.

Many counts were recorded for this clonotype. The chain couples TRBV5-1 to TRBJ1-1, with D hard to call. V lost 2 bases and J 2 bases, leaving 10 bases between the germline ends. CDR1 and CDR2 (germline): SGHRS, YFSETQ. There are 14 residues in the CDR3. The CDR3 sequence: CASSFPGDNTEAFF. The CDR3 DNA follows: TGCGCCAGCAGCTTTCCGGGAGACAACACTGAAGCTTTCTTT.

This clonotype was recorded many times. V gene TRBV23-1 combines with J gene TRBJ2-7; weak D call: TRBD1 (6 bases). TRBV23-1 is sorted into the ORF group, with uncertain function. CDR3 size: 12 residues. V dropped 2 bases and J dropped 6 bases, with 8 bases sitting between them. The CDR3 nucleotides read TGCGCCAGCAGTCAAGGGGGCGCCGAGCAGTACTTC. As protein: CASSQGGAEQYF.

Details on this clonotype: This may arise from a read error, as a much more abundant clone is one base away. The CDR3 DNA follows: TGTGCCGGCAGCCTAGTCCCCCCGGAAGGGCCCCTCCACTTT. It codes for CAGSLVPPEGPLHF. This chain joins TRBV27 and TRBJ1-6; D ambiguous. Germline V CDR1 and CDR2: MNHEY, SMNVEV (reference sequence). CDR3 size: 14 residues.

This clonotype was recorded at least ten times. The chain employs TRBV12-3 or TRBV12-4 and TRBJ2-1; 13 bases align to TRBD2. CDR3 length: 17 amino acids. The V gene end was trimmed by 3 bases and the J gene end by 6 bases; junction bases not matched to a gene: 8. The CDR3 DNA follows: TGTGCCAGCAGTTTTGAACTAGCGGGAGGGCCTGGCAATGAGCAGTTCTTC. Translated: CASSFELAGGPGNEQFF.

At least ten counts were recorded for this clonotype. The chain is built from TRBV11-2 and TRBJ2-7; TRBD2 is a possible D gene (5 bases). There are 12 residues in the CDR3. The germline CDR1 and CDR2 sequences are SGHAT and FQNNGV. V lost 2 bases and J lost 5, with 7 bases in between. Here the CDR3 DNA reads TGTGCCAGCAGCTTACGAGGGAACGAGCAGTACTTC. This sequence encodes CASSLRGNEQYF. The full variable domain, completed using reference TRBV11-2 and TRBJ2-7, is EAGVAQSPRYKIIEKRQSVAFWCNPISGHATLYWYQQILGQGPKLLIQFQNNGVVDDSQLPKDRFSAERLKGVDSTLKIQPAKLEDSAVYLCASSLRGNEQYFGPGTRLTVT.

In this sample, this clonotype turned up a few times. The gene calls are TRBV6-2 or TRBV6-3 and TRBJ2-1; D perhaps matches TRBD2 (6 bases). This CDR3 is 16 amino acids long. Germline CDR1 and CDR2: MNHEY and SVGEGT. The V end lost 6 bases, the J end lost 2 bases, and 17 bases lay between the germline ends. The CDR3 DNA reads TGTGCCAGCAGCCAACTAGGGCGGGAACCCTACAATGAGCAGTTCTTC. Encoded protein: CASSQLGREPYNEQFF.